The rows below give T cell receptor beta chains drawn from one sample of a study of blood T cell repertoires in COVID-19. Measured with immunoSEQ multiplex PCR; TCRdb has only the in-frame clones, and not every one. Of roughly 150,000 clones in the sample, about four fifths were seen once. The sequencing sample was made of peripheral blood. These TCRs come from a woman aged 80 or over with acute or convalescent COVID-19. Each CDR3 is given with its conserved first and last residue. Each record gives: J gene, clone size, CDR3 length, D gene, V gene, CDR3 DNA, CDR3 protein. A D gene is named only where the DNA matches it firmly. Not all rows give a size; the values are once, few, many and, for expanded clones, a class.

TRBJ1-5,NA,13,NA,TRBV19,TGTGCCACTAGGGAAGGGGTTACTCAGCCCCAGCATTTT,CATREGVTQPQHF
TRBJ1-2,NA,15,NA,TRBV6-5,TGTGCCAGCAGTTACTCGAGGGAGGGTAACTATGGCTACACCTTC,CASSYSREGNYGYTF
TRBJ1-1,NA,14,NA,TRBV7-3,TGTGCCAGCAGCTTAACGTCGGAAGCGAGAGAAGCTTTCTTT,CASSLTSEAREAFF
TRBJ1-2,NA,13,TRBD1,TRBV29-1,TGCAGCGTTTGGAGTCAGGGGGCGGGCGGCTACACCTTC,CSVWSQGAGGYTF
TRBJ2-7,NA,14,NA,TRBV9,TGTGCCAGCAGCGTAAGTCCAGGGTCCTCCGAGCAGTACTTC,CASSVSPGSSEQYF
TRBJ2-3,NA,14,NA,TRBV30,TGTGCCTGGAGTCCCCGGCAGGGTACAGATACGCAGTATTTT,CAWSPRQGTDTQYF
TRBJ2-7,once,15,TRBD2,TRBV6-5,TGTGCCAGCAGAGACCTGTCTAGCGGGAGGGGCGAGCAGTACTTC,CASRDLSSGRGEQYF
TRBJ2-1,NA,15,TRBD2,TRBV6-5,TGTGCCAGCAGTAGGGGACTAGCGGGAGTTTATGAGCAGTTCTTC,CASSRGLAGVYEQFF
TRBJ1-2,once,14,NA,TRBV19,TGTGCCAGTAAGACAGACCCTACTAACTATGGCTACACCTTC,CASKTDPTNYGYTF
TRBJ2-5,NA,13,NA,TRBV18,TGTGCCAGCTCAGGTCAGTACCAAGAGACCCAGTACTTC,CASSGQYQETQYF
TRBJ1-6,NA,12,NA,TRBV7-9,TGTGCCAGCAGCTTACAGGGCTCACCCCTCCACTTT,CASSLQGSPLHF
TRBJ2-1,NA,15,NA,TRBV7-3,TGTGCCAGCAGCTCCCCCACGGGATCCTACAATGAGCAGTTCTTC,CASSSPTGSYNEQFF
TRBJ1-5,NA,13,TRBD1,TRBV30,TGTGCCTGGGGACAGGGCAGCAATCAGCCCCAGCATTTT,CAWGQGSNQPQHF
TRBJ2-2,NA,15,TRBD1,TRBV30,TGTGCCTGGAGGATGGGACAGGGTTGGACCGGGGAGCTGTTTTTT,CAWRMGQGWTGELFF
TRBJ2-3,few,12,NA,TRBV10-1,TGCGCCAGCAGTGCAGGGGTGGATACGCAGTATTTT,CASSAGVDTQYF
TRBJ1-4,NA,16,NA,TRBV28,TGTGCCAGCAGTCTAGACAGGAGCCCAACTAATGAAAAACTGTTTTTT,CASSLDRSPTNEKLFF
TRBJ2-1,once,13,TRBD1,TRBV15,TGTGCCACCAGCCGGGACAGCTACAATGAGCAGTTCTTC,CATSRDSYNEQFF
TRBJ1-2,once,14,TRBD1,TRBV5-6,TGTGCCAGCAGCTTAAGAACAGGGGCCTATGGCTACACCTTC,CASSLRTGAYGYTF
TRBJ1-5,NA,15,NA,TRBV11-2,TGTGCCAGCAGCCAGTGGGGCAGGAGCAATCAGCCCCAGCATTTT,CASSQWGRSNQPQHF
TRBJ2-3,NA,15,TRBD2,TRBV10-3,TGTGCCATCAGTGACTGGGAGGGCCAAGGAGATACGCAGTATTTT,CAISDWEGQGDTQYF
TRBJ1-1,NA,15,TRBD1,TRBV6-5,TGTGCCAGCAACGAAACAGGGGGCGGTTTCACTGAAGCTTTCTTT,CASNETGGGFTEAFF
TRBJ1-5,NA,15,NA,TRBV7-8,TGTGCCAGCAGCTCTGGACTGAATAGCAATCAGCCCCAGCATTTT,CASSSGLNSNQPQHF
TRBJ1-2,once,15,TRBD1,TRBV5-1,TGCGCCAGCAGCCCCGGACAGGGCCCCCCGTATGGCTACACCTTC,CASSPGQGPPYGYTF
TRBJ1-1,NA,16,NA,TRBV10-1,TGCGCCAGCAGTGACCCACGCGCCGGGGGTACGGATGAAGCTTTCTTT,CASSDPRAGGTDEAFF
TRBJ2-5,NA,16,TRBD2,TRBV7-2,TGTGCCAGCAGCCAGCTAAACGCGGGGGGGCGAGAGACCCAGTACTTC,CASSQLNAGGRETQYF
TRBJ1-1,NA,17,NA,TRBV2,TGTGCCAGCAGTGGGGTTAGACAGGATGAGGTGAACACTGAAGCTTTCTTT,CASSGVRQDEVNTEAFF
TRBJ2-3,NA,12,NA,TRBV5-1,TGCGCCAGCAGCTCTCTCGCGAATACGCAGTATTTT,CASSSLANTQYF
TRBJ2-1,NA,17,TRBD2,TRBV27,TGTGCCAGCAGCCTCGGACTAGCGGGGGTCCCTAGGCATGAGCAGTTCTTC,CASSLGLAGVPRHEQFF
TRBJ1-2,NA,14,NA,TRBV2,TGTGCCAGCAGCTTCCAGGGTTATACCTATGGCTACACCTTC,CASSFQGYTYGYTF
TRBJ1-1,NA,12,NA,TRBV15,TGTGCCACCAGCAGCCCGAGGTCTGAAGCTTTCTTT,CATSSPRSEAFF
TRBJ2-4,NA,16,TRBD1,TRBV19,TGTGCCAGTAGTCAGGGACAGGGAGACGCCAAAAACATTCAGTACTTC,CASSQGQGDAKNIQYF
TRBJ2-7,NA,16,TRBD1,TRBV23-1,TGCGCCAGCAGTCATCCCGGGACAGAGCCCTCCTACGAGCAGTACTTC,CASSHPGTEPSYEQYF
TRBJ1-6,NA,16,NA,TRBV5-6,TGTGCCAGCAGCGGACGGGGGAGATACTATAATTCACCCCTCCACTTT,CASSGRGRYYNSPLHF
TRBJ1-1,few,14,NA,TRBV5-1,TGCGCCAGCAGCACCGGGACATTATACACTGAAGCTTTCTTT,CASSTGTLYTEAFF
TRBJ2-7,NA,13,NA,TRBV7-2,TGTGCCAGCAGCTTACAGGGAACCTACGAGCAGTACTTC,CASSLQGTYEQYF
TRBJ2-7,NA,14,TRBD2,TRBV5-4,TGTGCCAGCAGCTTGGGGCGGGAGCGAAACGAGCAGTACTTC,CASSLGRERNEQYF
TRBJ2-7,NA,15,TRBD2,TRBV4-1,TGCGCCAGCAGCCTCTCTCGGGGGAGGGCCGACGAGCAGTACTTC,CASSLSRGRADEQYF
TRBJ2-1,once,14,NA,TRBV3-1/TRBV3-2,TGTGCCAGCAGCCAGATAGCTGTCGGCGATGAGCAGTTCTTC,CASSQIAVGDEQFF
TRBJ2-1,once,17,NA,TRBV19,TGTGCCAGTAGCCGAAAAGCGATGCAGGGCTCATACAATGAGCAGTTCTTC,CASSRKAMQGSYNEQFF
TRBJ2-3,many,15,TRBD2,TRBV9,TGTGCCAGCAGCGACGGCGGGGGGAGCACAGATACGCAGTATTTT,CASSDGGGSTDTQYF
TRBJ2-1,NA,13,NA,TRBV10-1,TGCGCCAGCAGATCCAACGGGGGTGGTGAGCAGTTCTTC,CASRSNGGGEQFF